These T cell receptor beta chains were read from a single sample in a study of graft-versus-host responses after intestinal transplantation. Data came from immunoSEQ multiplex PCR; TCRdb stores just in-frame clones and leaves some out. The sample lists under 100,000 clones, around 83% seen once, with 0.83% in the top ten. The antigens of these receptors remain unknown. The specimen comprised unstimulated CD4+ T cells sorted from spleen or lymph node cells, sampled before intestinal transplant. The receptor set was obtained from a human donor who received an intestinal transplant. Both conserved end residues are part of each CDR3. Each record gives: CDR3 protein, CDR3 DNA, D gene, clone size, V gene, J gene. The D gene is left open where the match is weak. Clone size is given for some rows only: seen once, a few or many times, or a class if the clone is expanded.

CDR3aa: CASSYAGRGSNQPQHF; CDR3nt: TGTGCCAGCAGTTACGCTGGGCGGGGTAGCAATCAGCCCCAGCATTTT; d_gene: NA; abundance: NA; v_gene: TRBV2; j_gene: TRBJ1-5
CDR3aa: CASSVLGQGGEQFF; CDR3nt: TGTGCCAGCAGTGTACTTGGACAGGGGGGTGAGCAGTTCTTC; d_gene: TRBD1; abundance: few; v_gene: TRBV6-1; j_gene: TRBJ2-1
CDR3aa: CASSDSDRGWENTIYF; CDR3nt: TGTGCCAGCAGTGACTCCGACAGGGGATGGGAAAACACCATATATTTT; d_gene: TRBD1; abundance: NA; v_gene: TRBV6-4; j_gene: TRBJ1-3
CDR3aa: CASSQPAAGIAKNIQYF; CDR3nt: TGCGCCAGCAGCCAGCCGGCAGCGGGGATAGCCAAAAACATTCAGTACTTC; d_gene: TRBD2; abundance: once; v_gene: TRBV4-1; j_gene: TRBJ2-4
CDR3aa: CASSLDRASGKETQYF; CDR3nt: TGTGCCAGCAGCTTAGATAGGGCTAGCGGGAAAGAGACCCAGTACTTC; d_gene: TRBD2; abundance: NA; v_gene: TRBV11-2; j_gene: TRBJ2-5
CDR3aa: CASSLATDRSSRAFF; CDR3nt: TGCGCCAGCAGCTTGGCCACCGACAGATCCTCGAGGGCTTTCTTT; d_gene: NA; abundance: NA; v_gene: TRBV5-1; j_gene: TRBJ1-1
CDR3aa: CASSISGRTSYNEQFF; CDR3nt: TGTGCCAGCAGTATTAGCGGGAGGACCTCCTACAATGAGCAGTTCTTC; d_gene: TRBD2; abundance: NA; v_gene: TRBV27; j_gene: TRBJ2-1
CDR3aa: CSVSGTTSSYNEQFF; CDR3nt: TGCAGCGTTAGTGGGACAACAAGCTCCTACAATGAGCAGTTCTTC; d_gene: NA; abundance: many; v_gene: TRBV29-1; j_gene: TRBJ2-1
CDR3aa: CASSPLDTNTGELFF; CDR3nt: TGTGCCAGCAGCCCTCTCGACACAAACACCGGGGAGCTGTTTTTT; d_gene: NA; abundance: NA; v_gene: TRBV6-6; j_gene: TRBJ2-2
CDR3aa: CAAGQGGSYEQYF; CDR3nt: TGTGCCGCGGGACAGGGAGGGTCCTACGAGCAGTACTTC; d_gene: TRBD1; abundance: NA; v_gene: TRBV28; j_gene: TRBJ2-7
CDR3aa: CASSYQQGFATEAFF; CDR3nt: TGTGCCAGCAGTTACCAACAGGGTTTCGCCACTGAAGCTTTCTTT; d_gene: NA; abundance: NA; v_gene: TRBV6-5; j_gene: TRBJ1-1
CDR3aa: CSVPGSHEQYF; CDR3nt: TGCAGTGTGCCGGGATCCCACGAGCAGTACTTC; d_gene: NA; abundance: few; v_gene: TRBV20-1; j_gene: TRBJ2-7
CDR3aa: CAWSADSSNEKLFF; CDR3nt: TGTGCCTGGAGTGCGGACAGCTCGAATGAAAAACTGTTTTTT; d_gene: NA; abundance: NA; v_gene: TRBV30; j_gene: TRBJ1-4
CDR3aa: CASSNVAEQFF; CDR3nt: TGTGCCAGCAGTAATGTAGCTGAGCAGTTCTTC; d_gene: NA; abundance: NA; v_gene: TRBV28; j_gene: TRBJ2-1
CDR3aa: CASSLAGQNYEQYF; CDR3nt: TGTGCCAGCAGCTTGGCGGGACAAAACTACGAGCAGTACTTC; d_gene: NA; abundance: NA; v_gene: TRBV5-4; j_gene: TRBJ2-7
CDR3aa: CASSHPYSATNEKLFF; CDR3nt: TGTGCCAGCAGCCACCCCTACAGTGCAACTAATGAAAAACTGTTTTTT; d_gene: NA; abundance: NA; v_gene: TRBV7-9; j_gene: TRBJ1-4
CDR3aa: CASSLDRNGYTF; CDR3nt: TGTGCCAGCAGCCTCGACAGGAATGGCTACACCTTC; d_gene: NA; abundance: NA; v_gene: TRBV6-6; j_gene: TRBJ1-2
CDR3aa: CSVHQGQLLYNEQFF; CDR3nt: TGCAGCGTCCATCAAGGACAGCTCCTATACAATGAGCAGTTCTTC; d_gene: NA; abundance: NA; v_gene: TRBV29-1; j_gene: TRBJ2-1
CDR3aa: CASGGYAEETQYF; CDR3nt: TGTGCCAGCGGAGGGTATGCCGAAGAGACCCAGTACTTC; d_gene: NA; abundance: NA; v_gene: TRBV28; j_gene: TRBJ2-5
CDR3aa: CASSRTDANTEAFF; CDR3nt: TGTGCCAGCAGCCGTACAGACGCGAACACTGAAGCTTTCTTT; d_gene: NA; abundance: few; v_gene: TRBV6-1; j_gene: TRBJ1-1
CDR3aa: CATSRAIPSSAYNEQFF; CDR3nt: TGTGCCACCAGCAGAGCTATCCCTTCTAGCGCTTACAATGAGCAGTTCTTC; d_gene: NA; abundance: NA; v_gene: TRBV15; j_gene: TRBJ2-1
CDR3aa: CASGLTDRDEQYF; CDR3nt: TGTGCTAGTGGTTTGACGGACAGGGACGAGCAGTACTTC; d_gene: TRBD1; abundance: NA; v_gene: TRBV12-5; j_gene: TRBJ2-7
CDR3aa: CASSLPPGRGVAGVYNEQFF; CDR3nt: TGCGCCAGCAGCTTGCCCCCCGGCAGGGGGGTAGCGGGAGTCTACAATGAGCAGTTCTTC; d_gene: TRBD2; abundance: NA; v_gene: TRBV5-1; j_gene: TRBJ2-1
CDR3aa: CASMSSGNLEQYF; CDR3nt: TGTGCCAGCATGAGTAGCGGGAACCTCGAGCAGTACTTC; d_gene: TRBD2; abundance: NA; v_gene: TRBV6-5; j_gene: TRBJ2-7
CDR3aa: CASSYSPEAFF; CDR3nt: TGTGCCAGCAGCTACTCCCCTGAAGCTTTCTTT; d_gene: NA; abundance: NA; v_gene: TRBV7-9; j_gene: TRBJ1-1
CDR3aa: CASSLQRNYNEQFF; CDR3nt: TGTGCCAGCAGCCTTCAGCGGAACTACAATGAGCAGTTCTTC; d_gene: NA; abundance: once; v_gene: TRBV7-9; j_gene: TRBJ2-1
CDR3aa: CASSPGQEGTDTQYF; CDR3nt: TGCGCCAGCAGCCCGGGACAGGAGGGGACAGATACGCAGTATTTT; d_gene: TRBD1; abundance: NA; v_gene: TRBV5-1; j_gene: TRBJ2-3
CDR3aa: CSVGPGEVGETQYF; CDR3nt: TGCAGCGTAGGGCCCGGGGAGGTTGGGGAGACCCAGTACTTC; d_gene: NA; abundance: NA; v_gene: TRBV29-1; j_gene: TRBJ2-5
CDR3aa: CASSLPRRLGQASTDTQYF; CDR3nt: TGTGCCAGCAGCTTACCCCGCCGCTTGGGGCAGGCTAGCACAGATACGCAGTATTTT; d_gene: NA; abundance: NA; v_gene: TRBV7-6; j_gene: TRBJ2-3
CDR3aa: CATPGLAGEKVDNEQFF; CDR3nt: TGTGCCACACCGGGACTAGCGGGGGAAAAGGTTGACAATGAACAGTTCTTC; d_gene: TRBD2; abundance: NA; v_gene: TRBV9; j_gene: TRBJ2-1
CDR3aa: CATSSPGGPDTQYF; CDR3nt: TGTGCCACCAGCAGTCCAGGGGGACCAGATACGCAGTATTTT; d_gene: TRBD1; abundance: NA; v_gene: TRBV15; j_gene: TRBJ2-3
CDR3aa: CASSGGGYSNQPQHF; CDR3nt: TGTGCCAGCAGCGGCGGGGGATATAGCAATCAGCCCCAGCATTTT; d_gene: NA; abundance: NA; v_gene: TRBV28; j_gene: TRBJ1-5
CDR3aa: CASTLAGDNEQFF; CDR3nt: TGTGCCAGCACCTTAGCGGGAGACAATGAGCAGTTCTTC; d_gene: TRBD2; abundance: few; v_gene: TRBV25-1; j_gene: TRBJ2-1
CDR3aa: CASSFLSGGPGEQFF; CDR3nt: TGTGCCAGCAGCTTTCTCAGCGGGGGTCCTGGGGAGCAGTTCTTC; d_gene: TRBD2; abundance: NA; v_gene: TRBV7-6; j_gene: TRBJ2-1
CDR3aa: CASSQGGLGQYEQYF; CDR3nt: TGCGCCAGCAGCCAAGGGGGACTAGGTCAGTACGAGCAGTACTTC; d_gene: TRBD2; abundance: few; v_gene: TRBV4-1; j_gene: TRBJ2-7
CDR3aa: CASSVMTSGDWNEQFF; CDR3nt: TGTGCCAGCAGCGTGATGACTAGCGGGGACTGGAATGAGCAGTTCTTC; d_gene: TRBD2; abundance: NA; v_gene: TRBV5-4; j_gene: TRBJ2-1
CDR3aa: CASSSFQAHEQYF; CDR3nt: TGTGCCAGCAGCTCGTTCCAAGCCCACGAGCAGTACTTC; d_gene: NA; abundance: NA; v_gene: TRBV5-4; j_gene: TRBJ2-7
CDR3aa: CASSIMGSPQYF; CDR3nt: TGTGCCAGTAGTATAATGGGGAGTCCGCAGTATTTT; d_gene: NA; abundance: once; v_gene: TRBV19; j_gene: TRBJ2-3
CDR3aa: CASSESGLEQYF; CDR3nt: TGTGCCAGCAGTGAATCTGGACTCGAGCAGTACTTC; d_gene: NA; abundance: NA; v_gene: TRBV25-1; j_gene: TRBJ2-7
CDR3aa: CASSSTDSDTEAFF; CDR3nt: TGTGCCAGCTCATCAACCGACTCAGACACTGAAGCTTTCTTT; d_gene: NA; abundance: NA; v_gene: TRBV18; j_gene: TRBJ1-1
CDR3aa: CASSLRLAGHNEQFF; CDR3nt: TGTGCCAGCAGCTTAAGACTAGCGGGACACAATGAGCAGTTCTTC; d_gene: TRBD2; abundance: NA; v_gene: TRBV7-3; j_gene: TRBJ2-1
CDR3aa: CASSFAVGSYNEQFF; CDR3nt: TGCGCCAGCAGCTTCGCGGTTGGCAGCTACAATGAGCAGTTCTTC; d_gene: NA; abundance: NA; v_gene: TRBV5-1; j_gene: TRBJ2-1
CDR3aa: CASSLPFPSYEQYF; CDR3nt: TGTGCCAGCAGCCTACCCTTTCCCTCCTACGAGCAGTACTTC; d_gene: NA; abundance: NA; v_gene: TRBV7-2; j_gene: TRBJ2-7
CDR3aa: CASSAGDSGSYNSPLHF; CDR3nt: TGTGCCAGCAGCGCCGGGGACAGCGGCTCCTATAATTCACCCCTCCACTTT; d_gene: TRBD1; abundance: NA; v_gene: TRBV9; j_gene: TRBJ1-6
CDR3aa: CASSVLPGEKLFF; CDR3nt: TGTGCCAGCAGCGTACTTCCGGGTGAAAAACTGTTTTTT; d_gene: NA; abundance: few; v_gene: TRBV9; j_gene: TRBJ1-4
CDR3aa: CAWSVTGLEQYF; CDR3nt: TGTGCCTGGAGTGTAACCGGTCTCGAGCAGTACTTC; d_gene: NA; abundance: NA; v_gene: TRBV30; j_gene: TRBJ2-7
CDR3aa: CASSFGQRSYGYTF; CDR3nt: TGTGCCAGCAGCTTCGGACAGCGGAGCTATGGCTACACCTTC; d_gene: NA; abundance: NA; v_gene: TRBV4-2; j_gene: TRBJ1-2
CDR3aa: CSVLGAPVDSYEQYF; CDR3nt: TGCAGCGTCCTCGGAGCCCCTGTCGACTCCTACGAGCAGTACTTC; d_gene: NA; abundance: NA; v_gene: TRBV29-1; j_gene: TRBJ2-7
CDR3aa: CASSPGSSSREKLFF; CDR3nt: TGTGCCAGCTCACCCGGGAGTAGCAGTCGAGAAAAACTGTTTTTT; d_gene: NA; abundance: NA; v_gene: TRBV18; j_gene: TRBJ1-4
CDR3aa: CASSQDGRREGQETQYF; CDR3nt: TGTGCCAGCAGCCAAGATGGAAGGCGGGAGGGCCAGGAGACCCAGTACTTC; d_gene: TRBD2; abundance: NA; v_gene: TRBV4-2; j_gene: TRBJ2-5
CDR3aa: CASSLASGSFNEQFF; CDR3nt: TGCGCCAGCAGCTTGGCTAGCGGGAGTTTCAATGAGCAGTTCTTC; d_gene: TRBD2; abundance: NA; v_gene: TRBV5-1; j_gene: TRBJ2-1
CDR3aa: CASSADFSEQYF; CDR3nt: TGTGCCAGCAGCGCGGACTTTAGCGAGCAGTACTTC; d_gene: NA; abundance: NA; v_gene: TRBV6-1; j_gene: TRBJ2-7
CDR3aa: CASSEASPGPYEQYF; CDR3nt: TGTGCCAGCAGTGAGGCCTCCCCAGGCCCCTACGAGCAGTACTTC; d_gene: NA; abundance: few; v_gene: TRBV2; j_gene: TRBJ2-7